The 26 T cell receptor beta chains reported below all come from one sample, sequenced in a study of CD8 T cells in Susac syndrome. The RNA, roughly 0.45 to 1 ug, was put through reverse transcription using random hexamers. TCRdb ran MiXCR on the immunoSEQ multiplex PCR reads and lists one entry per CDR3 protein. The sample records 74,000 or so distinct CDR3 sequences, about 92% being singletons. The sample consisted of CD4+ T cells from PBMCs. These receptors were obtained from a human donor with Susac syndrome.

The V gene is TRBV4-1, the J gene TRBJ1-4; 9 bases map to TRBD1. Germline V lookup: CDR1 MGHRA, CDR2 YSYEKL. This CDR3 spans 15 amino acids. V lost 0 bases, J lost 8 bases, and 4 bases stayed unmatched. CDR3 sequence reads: CASSQEDRGGEKLFF. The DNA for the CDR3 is TGCGCCAGCAGCCAAGAGGACAGGGGCGGAGAAAAACTGTTTTTT.

CDR3 region: CASRQGQGGLYSNQPQHF. CDR3 bases: TGTGCCAGCAGGCAGGGACAGGGAGGCCTCTATAGCAATCAGCCCCAGCATTTT. The V and J genes are TRBV7-2 and TRBJ1-5, with 9 bases that match TRBD1. CDR1 is SGHTA and CDR2 is FQGNSA in the germline V gene. CDR3 length equals 18 residues. V shed 6 bases, J shed 0 bases, and the junction held 12 bases outside the gene matches.

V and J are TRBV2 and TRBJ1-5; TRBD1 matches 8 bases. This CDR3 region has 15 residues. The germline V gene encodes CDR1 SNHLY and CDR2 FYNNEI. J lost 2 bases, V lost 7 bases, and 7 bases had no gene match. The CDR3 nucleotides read TGTGCCAGCAAAAGCAGGGGGCAGGGCAATCAGCCCCAGCATTTT. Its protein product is CASKSRGQGNQPQHF.

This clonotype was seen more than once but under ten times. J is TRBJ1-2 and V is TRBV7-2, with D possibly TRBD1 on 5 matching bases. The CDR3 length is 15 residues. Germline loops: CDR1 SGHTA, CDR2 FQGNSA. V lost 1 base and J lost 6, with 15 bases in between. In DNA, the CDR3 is TGTGCCAGCAGCTTAGGGGACGTGGGTTTTAATGGCTACACCTTC. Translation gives CASSLGDVGFNGYTF. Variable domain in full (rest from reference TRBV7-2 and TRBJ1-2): GAGVSQSPSNKVTEKGKDVELRCDPISGHTALYWYRQSLGQGLEFLIYFQGNSAPDKSGLPSDRFSAERTGGSVSTLTIQRTQQEDSAVYLCASSLGDVGFNGYTFGSGTRLTVV.

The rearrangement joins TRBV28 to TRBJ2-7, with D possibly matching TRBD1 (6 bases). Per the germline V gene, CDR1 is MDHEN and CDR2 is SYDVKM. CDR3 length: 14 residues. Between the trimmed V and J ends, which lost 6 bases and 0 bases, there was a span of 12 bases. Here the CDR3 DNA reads TGTGCCAGCAGGAAACAGGGAAACTCCTACGAGCAGTACTTC. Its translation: CASRKQGNSYEQYF.

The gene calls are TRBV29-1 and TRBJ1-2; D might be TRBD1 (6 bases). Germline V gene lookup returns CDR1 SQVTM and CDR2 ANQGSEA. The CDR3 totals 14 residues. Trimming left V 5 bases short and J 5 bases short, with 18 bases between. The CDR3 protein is CSVPTGPAGYGYTF. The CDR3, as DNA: TGCAGCGTTCCTACAGGGCCCGCTGGATATGGCTACACCTTC.

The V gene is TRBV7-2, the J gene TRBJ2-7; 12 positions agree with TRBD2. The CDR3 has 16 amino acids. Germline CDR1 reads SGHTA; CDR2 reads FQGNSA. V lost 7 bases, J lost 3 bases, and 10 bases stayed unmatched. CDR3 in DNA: TGTGCCAGCACTTTAGGGCCACTAGCGGGGGGCTACGAGCAGTACTTC. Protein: CASTLGPLAGGYEQYF. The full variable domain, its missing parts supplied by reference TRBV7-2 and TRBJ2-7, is GAGVSQSPSNKVTEKGKDVELRCDPISGHTALYWYRQSLGQGLEFLIYFQGNSAPDKSGLPSDRFSAERTGGSVSTLTIQRTQQEDSAVYLCASTLGPLAGGYEQYFGPGTRLTVT.

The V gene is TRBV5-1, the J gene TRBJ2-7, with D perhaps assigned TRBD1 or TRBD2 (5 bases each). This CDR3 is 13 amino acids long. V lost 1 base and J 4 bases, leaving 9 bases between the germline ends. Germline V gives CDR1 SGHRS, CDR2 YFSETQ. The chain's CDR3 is CASSLLGVYEQYF. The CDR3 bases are TGCGCCAGCAGCTTGTTGGGGGTGTACGAGCAGTACTTC.

CDR3 in amino acids: CASSHTGQGRNQPQHF. The CDR3 region has the DNA TGTGCCAGCAGCCATACCGGACAGGGGAGAAATCAGCCCCAGCATTTT. The chain has TRBV3-1 and TRBJ1-5; 9 nucleotides agree with TRBD1. The J segment lost 4 bases and the V segment lost 3 bases, leaving 7 bases of the junction unmatched. Germline-derived CDR1 and CDR2 are LGHDT and YNNKEL (reference sequence). The CDR3 consists of 16 residues.

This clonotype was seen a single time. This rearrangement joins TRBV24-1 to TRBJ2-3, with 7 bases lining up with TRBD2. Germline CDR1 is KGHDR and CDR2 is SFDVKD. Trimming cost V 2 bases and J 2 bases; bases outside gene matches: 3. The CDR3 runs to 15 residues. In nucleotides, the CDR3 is TGTGCCACCAGTGATTCGGGGGGACCCACAGATACGCAGTATTTT. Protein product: CATSDSGGPTDTQYF.

This chain's CDR3 is CAISDRETQYF. CDR3 nucleotide sequence: TGTGCCATCAGTGATAGGGAGACCCAGTACTTC. The J gene is TRBJ2-5, the V gene TRBV10-3, with D hard to call. The CDR3 is 11 residues long. Trimming cost V 3 bases and J 5 bases, with 4 bases left between them. Germline lookup yields CDR1 ENHRY and CDR2 SYGVKD.

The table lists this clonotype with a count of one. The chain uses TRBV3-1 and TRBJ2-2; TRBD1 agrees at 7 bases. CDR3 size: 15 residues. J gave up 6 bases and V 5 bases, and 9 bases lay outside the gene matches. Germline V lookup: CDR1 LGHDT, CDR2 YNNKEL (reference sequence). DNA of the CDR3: TGTGCCAGCAGCTTCCGGACAGGTCCCGCCGGGGAGCTGTTTTTT. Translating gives CASSFRTGPAGELFF. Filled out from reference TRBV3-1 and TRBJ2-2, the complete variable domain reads DTAVSQTPKYLVTQMGNDKSIKCEQNLGHDTMYWYKQDSKKFLKIMFSYNNKELIINETVPNRFSPKSPDKAHLNLHINSLELGDSAVYFCASSFRTGPAGELFFGEGSRLTVL.

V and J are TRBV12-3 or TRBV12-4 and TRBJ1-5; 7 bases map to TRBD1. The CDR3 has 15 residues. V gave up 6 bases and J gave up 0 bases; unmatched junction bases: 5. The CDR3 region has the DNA TGTGCCAGCAGCTACAGGGGACATAGCAATCAGCCCCAGCATTTT. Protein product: CASSYRGHSNQPQHF.

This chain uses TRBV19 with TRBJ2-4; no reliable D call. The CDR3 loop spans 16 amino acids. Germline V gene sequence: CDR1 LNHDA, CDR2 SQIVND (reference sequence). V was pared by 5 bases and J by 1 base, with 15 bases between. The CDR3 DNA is TGTGCCAGTAGTCCTCGATCGGGCGACGCCAAAAACATTCAGTACTTC. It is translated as CASSPRSGDAKNIQYF.

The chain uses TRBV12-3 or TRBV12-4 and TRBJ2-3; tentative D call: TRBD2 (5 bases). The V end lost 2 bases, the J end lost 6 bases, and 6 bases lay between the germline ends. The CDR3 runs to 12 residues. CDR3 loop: CASSLSGDTQYF. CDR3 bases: TGTGCCAGCAGTTTATCGGGGGATACGCAGTATTTT.

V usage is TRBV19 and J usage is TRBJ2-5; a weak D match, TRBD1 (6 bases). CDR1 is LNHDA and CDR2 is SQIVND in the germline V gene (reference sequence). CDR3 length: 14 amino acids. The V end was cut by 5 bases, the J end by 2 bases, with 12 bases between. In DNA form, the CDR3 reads TGTGCCAGTAGTCCCCGACAGGTACAAGAGACCCAGTACTTC. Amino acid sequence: CASSPRQVQETQYF.

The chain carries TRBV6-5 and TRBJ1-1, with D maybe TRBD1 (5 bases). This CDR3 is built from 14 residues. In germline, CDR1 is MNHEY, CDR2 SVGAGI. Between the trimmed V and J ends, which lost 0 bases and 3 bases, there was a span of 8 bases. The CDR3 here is CASSYSTTDTEAFF. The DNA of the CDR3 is TGTGCCAGCAGTTACTCGACGACAGACACTGAAGCTTTCTTT.

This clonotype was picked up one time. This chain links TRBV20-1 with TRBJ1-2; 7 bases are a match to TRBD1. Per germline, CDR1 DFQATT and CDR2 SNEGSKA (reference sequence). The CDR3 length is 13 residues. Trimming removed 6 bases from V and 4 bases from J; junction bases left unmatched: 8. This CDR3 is CSATNGTAYGYTF. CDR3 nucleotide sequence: TGCAGTGCGACCAACGGGACAGCCTATGGCTACACCTTC.

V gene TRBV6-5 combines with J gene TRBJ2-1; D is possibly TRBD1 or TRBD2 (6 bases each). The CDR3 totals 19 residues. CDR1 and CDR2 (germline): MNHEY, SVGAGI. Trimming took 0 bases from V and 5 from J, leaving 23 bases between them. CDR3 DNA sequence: TGTGCCAGCAGTTACTCGACCGGGATAGGGGGGCCGTCCCACAATGAGCAGTTCTTC. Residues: CASSYSTGIGGPSHNEQFF.

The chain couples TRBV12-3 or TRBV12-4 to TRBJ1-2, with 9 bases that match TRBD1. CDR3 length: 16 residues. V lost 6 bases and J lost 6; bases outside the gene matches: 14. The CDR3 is CASRNSPGQGSHGYTF. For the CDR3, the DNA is TGTGCCAGCAGAAACTCGCCGGGACAGGGATCCCATGGCTACACCTTC.

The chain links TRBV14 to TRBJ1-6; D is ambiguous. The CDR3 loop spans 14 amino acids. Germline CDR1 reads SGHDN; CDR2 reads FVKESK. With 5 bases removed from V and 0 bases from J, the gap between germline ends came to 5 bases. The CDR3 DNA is TGTGCCAGCAGCGGTAGCTCCTATAATTCACCCCTCCACTTT. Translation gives CASSGSSYNSPLHF.

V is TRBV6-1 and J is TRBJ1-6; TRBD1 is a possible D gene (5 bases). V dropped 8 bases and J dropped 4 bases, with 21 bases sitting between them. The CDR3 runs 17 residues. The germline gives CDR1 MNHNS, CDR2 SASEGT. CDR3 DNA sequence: TGTGCCAGCCAGATCAGGAGGACACCACCTTATAATTCACCCCTCCACTTT. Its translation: CASQIRRTPPYNSPLHF.

The CDR3 DNA reads TGTGCCAGCAGCCCAGGGGGACAGGTTTACGAGCAGTACTTC. It is translated as CASSPGGQVYEQYF. The rearrangement joins TRBV7-2 to TRBJ2-7, with TRBD1 identical over 8 bases. CDR1 is SGHTA and CDR2 is FQGNSA in the germline V gene. This CDR3 contains 14 residues. V dropped 5 bases and J dropped 4; count of bases not matched to a gene: 7.

The CDR3 DNA is TGCAGTGCCTTGTCGGGACTAGTATCGGAGACCCAGTACTTC. This encodes CSALSGLVSETQYF. The chain links TRBV20-1 to TRBJ2-5, with 8 bases that match TRBD2. There are 14 residues in the CDR3. Per the germline V gene, CDR1 is DFQATT and CDR2 is SNEGSKA (reference sequence). The ends lost 6 bases at V and 5 bases at J; junction bases unmatched: 11.

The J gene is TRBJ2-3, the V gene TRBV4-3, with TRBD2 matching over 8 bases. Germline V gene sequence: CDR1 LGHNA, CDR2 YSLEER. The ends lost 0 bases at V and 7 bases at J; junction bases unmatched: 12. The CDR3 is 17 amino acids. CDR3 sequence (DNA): TGCGCCAGCAGCCAAGAATACGGTCAAGCGGGAGCCTATACGCAGTATTTT. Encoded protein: CASSQEYGQAGAYTQYF.

The CDR3 is CASNPEGRLHKVWQFF. CDR3 nucleotide sequence: TGTGCCAGCAACCCCGAGGGGCGCCTTCATAAGGTTTGGCAGTTCTTC. This sequence joins TRBV27 and TRBJ2-1; D is perhaps TRBD1 or TRBD2 (5 bases each). CDR3 length: 16 residues. CDR1 is MNHEY, CDR2 SMNVEV, per germline (reference sequence). Trimming left V 7 bases short and J 12 bases short, with 28 bases between.